This TCR beta chain was found in a study of patients and donors after allogeneic stem cell transplantation. This clonotype has only a few counts. Using its own MiXCR run on the RT-PCR reads, TCRdb lists one record per CDR3 protein. The sample shows fewer than 25,000 distinct CDR3 sequences, about 45% of them seen only once. This CDR3 has 14 residues. The V gene lost 7 bases and the J gene lost 0 bases, with 12 bases spanning the gap. The receptor was derived from a human donor who was either an allogeneic HSCT recipient or a stem cell or donor lymphocyte infusion donor (not recorded which). It is not recorded whose cells these are; they may come from a transplant donor. The sample was blood, either unsorted or a sorted T cell fraction (not recorded which). The V gene is TRBV12-3 or TRBV12-4, the J gene TRBJ1-1; possibly TRBD1 for D (6 bases). The CDR3 DNA is TGTGCCAGCACCCTGGCAGGGGTGAACACTGAAGCTTTCTTT. Translating gives CASTLAGVNTEAFF.